This T cell receptor beta chain emerged from a study of CD8 T cells in ankylosing spondylitis. The study's findings and limits: Seemingly characteristic of ankylosing spondylitis blood was a TCR beta motif consisting of eight highly homologous variants.

In regard to this clonotype: The antigen remains undetermined.

Germline CDR1 reads SGHRS; CDR2 reads YFSETQ. The CDR3 totals 17 residues. Trimming cost V 4 bases and J 0 bases; bases outside gene matches: 9. TCRdb processed the 5' RACE reads anew with MiXCR; each CDR3 protein has one entry. Of 800,000 to 900,000 distinct CDR3 sequences detected, 12% appear once; the ten largest clones hold approximately 0.51%. The receptor comes from a male donor with ankylosing spondylitis. Sequencing was done on a sample of blood, either unsorted or a sorted T cell fraction (not recorded which). This chain connects TRBV5-1 to TRBJ2-1; 8 bases are a match to TRBD2. Written as DNA, the CDR3 is TGCGCCAGCAGCCCAATAACACTAGCGGACTCCTACAATGAGCAGTTCTTC. The encoded protein is CASSPITLADSYNEQFF.